This T cell receptor beta chain was recorded in a study of shared T cell receptors in the human thymus. The method was immunoSEQ multiplex PCR; TCRdb's version includes in-frame clones alone and lacks a portion of them. The data hold 540,000 or so clones, with around 78% observed a single time. V lost 4 bases and J lost 3; bases outside the gene matches: 4. The CDR3 is 14 amino acids. CDR1 and CDR2 from the germline V gene are SGHDT and YYEEEE. In addition, the sample was reused for a study of human thymus T cells. Per that paper: Donation came from healthy Finnish infants having corrective surgery for congenital heart defects. Thymic repertoires from unrelated individuals overlapped highly, related research reported.

This TCR was recovered from a boy under three years old with a congenital heart defect. The sample comprised thymocytes. The V gene is TRBV5-6, the J gene TRBJ1-2, with 9 bases identical to TRBD1. CDR3 in amino acids: CASSGRDRDYGYTF. Written as DNA, the CDR3 is TGTGCCAGCAGCGGGCGGGACAGGGACTATGGCTACACCTTC.